The next 25 T cell receptor beta chains were all read from a single sample in a study. Via MiXCR, TCRdb re-called the RT-PCR reads, giving one row per CDR3 protein. The repertoire holds about 700,000 distinct CDR3 sequences, with approximately 15% as singletons. The sequenced sample was memory CD4+ T cells from blood. The receptors were gathered from a female donor in good health, serving as a healthy control.

Ten or more counts support this clonotype. V gene TRBV20-1 combines with J gene TRBJ2-3, with no clear D. Germline CDR1 reads DFQATT; CDR2 reads SNEGSKA (reference sequence). The CDR3 loop spans 16 amino acids. Trimming removed 6 bases from V and 2 bases from J, with 21 bases in between. DNA of the CDR3: TGCAGTGCAAACCGTAGGGCAGTATTATCCACAGATACGCAGTATTTT. Protein: CSANRRAVLSTDTQYF.

This clonotype came up a few times. This rearrangement joins TRBV5-6 to TRBJ2-2; 11 bases fit TRBD2. Germline CDR1 SGHDT, CDR2 YYEEEE. The CDR3 covers 20 residues. The J segment lost 7 bases and the V segment lost 4 bases, leaving 21 bases of the junction unmatched. The CDR3 coding sequence is TGTGCCAGCAGCCCACCGAGGGGGACTAGCGGCAACCCCAGGGTCGGGGAGCTGTTTTTT. Protein sequence: CASSPPRGTSGNPRVGELFF.

In this sample, this clonotype turned up many times. The chain uses TRBV4-1 and TRBJ2-6; D not resolved. Germline V lookup: CDR1 MGHRA, CDR2 YSYEKL. The CDR3 contains 15 residues. With 3 bases removed from V and 2 bases from J, the gap between germline ends came to 8 bases. CDR3 loop: CASSHLSAGANVLTF. As DNA, the CDR3 is TGCGCCAGCAGCCATCTCTCCGCTGGGGCCAACGTCCTGACTTTC.

This clonotype was detected a few times. This chain links TRBV29-1 with TRBJ1-1; no clear D. Trimming removed 1 base at V and 2 bases at J, with 8 bases between. The V gene's germline CDR1 is SQVTM and CDR2 ANQGSEA. The CDR3 loop spans 13 amino acids. The CDR3 sequence: CSVEVAGNTEAFF. The CDR3 nucleotides are TGCAGCGTTGAAGTCGCGGGTAACACTGAAGCTTTCTTT.

This clonotype was seen a few times. The chain carries TRBV5-5 and TRBJ1-5; tentatively, D is TRBD1 (6 bases). Per germline, CDR1 SGHKS and CDR2 YYEKEE (reference sequence). With 4 bases removed from V and 0 bases from J, the gap between germline ends came to 14 bases. The CDR3 is 16 amino acids. The CDR3 coding sequence is TGTGCCAGCAGCCTTGGGGGCCAGGGTAGCAATCAGCCCCAGCATTTT. It specifies CASSLGGQGSNQPQHF. The entire variable domain, with the rest obtained from reference TRBV5-5 and TRBJ1-5, is as follows: DAGVTQSPTHLIKTRGQQVTLRCSPISGHKSVSWYQQVLGQGPQFIFQYYEKEERGRGNFPDRFSARQFPNYSSELNVNALLLGDSALYLCASSLGGQGSNQPQHFGDGTRLSIL.

This clonotype was detected many times. The rearrangement uses TRBV15 and TRBJ2-7, with 10 bases that match TRBD2. Germline V gene sequence: CDR1 LNHNV, CDR2 YYDKDF (reference sequence). The CDR3 sequence is 14 residues long. The trim removed 8 bases at V and 1 base at J, leaving 5 bases unmatched. The CDR3 DNA is TGTGCCACCGGGGCTAGCGGGAGTTCCTACGAGCAGTACTTC. Translating gives CATGASGSSYEQYF.

V usage is TRBV7-9 and J usage is TRBJ2-7; possibly TRBD1 or TRBD2 for D (5 bases each). This CDR3 is 16 amino acids long. With 5 bases removed from V and 3 bases from J, the gap between germline ends came to 20 bases. Germline assignment: CDR1 SEHNR and CDR2 FQNEAQ (reference sequence). CDR3 DNA sequence: TGTGCCAGCAGCCCGACAGAGGGCACTCCCGACTACGAGCAGTACTTC. This encodes CASSPTEGTPDYEQYF.

This rearrangement joins TRBV28 to TRBJ1-2; 7 bases agree with TRBD1. In germline, CDR1 is MDHEN, CDR2 SYDVKM. The CDR3 sequence is 13 residues long. Trimming took 6 bases from V and 6 from J; bases not matched to a gene: 7. The CDR3 spells CASRPDRANGYTF. The DNA of the CDR3 is TGTGCCAGCAGACCCGACAGGGCCAATGGCTACACCTTC.

The table lists this clonotype with a count of one. This chain uses TRBV28 with TRBJ2-7; D is undetermined. Germline-derived CDR1 and CDR2 are MDHEN and SYDVKM. V dropped 5 bases and J dropped 2 bases, with 13 bases sitting between them. CDR3 length equals 14 residues. This CDR3 is CASSGPMATYEQYF. The CDR3 DNA is TGTGCCAGCAGTGGACCCATGGCAACCTACGAGCAGTACTTC.

V gene TRBV4-1 combines with J gene TRBJ2-6; D might be TRBD1 (6 bases). The CDR3 is made up of 19 amino acids. Germline V gene data show CDR1 as MGHRA and CDR2 as YSYEKL. V lost 3 bases and J 0 bases, leaving 18 bases between the germline ends. CDR3 loop: CASSHQRTEILSGANVLTF. CDR3 coding DNA: TGCGCCAGCAGCCATCAAAGGACAGAAATCCTCTCTGGGGCCAACGTCCTGACTTTC.

Regarding this clonotype: An end of the junction does not agree with germline; a read error may underlie this. This chain links TRBV20-1 with TRBJ1-1; D gene ambiguous. This CDR3 spans 10 amino acids. Germline-derived CDR1 and CDR2 are DFQATT and SNEGSKA (reference sequence). CDR3 coding DNA: TGCAGTGCTAGAGGGAACACTGAAGCTTTT. Translating gives CSARGNTEAF.

The J gene is TRBJ1-6, the V gene TRBV9, with no clear D. The CDR3 length is 12 residues. The V end lost 5 bases, the J end lost 5 bases, and 5 bases lay between the germline ends. The V gene's germline CDR1 is SGDLS and CDR2 YYNGEE. The CDR3 nucleotides are TGTGCCAGCAGAAAAAATAATTCACCCCTCCACTTT. This codes for CASRKNNSPLHF.

This clonotype showed up many times. The chain carries TRBV27 and TRBJ1-6; D may be TRBD1 (6 bases). Trimming stripped 8 bases from V and 6 bases from J, with 17 bases between. CDR1 MNHEY and CDR2 SMNVEV come from the germline V gene (reference sequence). The length of the CDR3 is 15 residues. The CDR3 spells CASGARQDGNSPLHF. Written as DNA, the CDR3 is TGTGCCAGCGGGGCTAGACAGGATGGTAATTCACCCCTCCACTTT.

This clonotype was recorded many times. The rearrangement uses TRBV7-2 and TRBJ1-2, with 9 bases lining up with TRBD1. The CDR3 is 14 amino acids. Germline assignment: CDR1 SGHTA and CDR2 FQGNSA. J was trimmed by 4 bases and V by 6 bases; bases with no gene match: 6. Here the CDR3 DNA reads TGTGCCAGCAGAGCGGGACAGGGCATCTATGGCTACACCTTC. It codes for CASRAGQGIYGYTF.

At least ten counts were recorded for this clonotype. The chain links TRBV4-2 to TRBJ2-3; D may match TRBD1 or TRBD2 (5 bases each). Per the germline V gene, CDR1 is LGHNA and CDR2 is YNFKEQ. V was cut by 4 bases and J by 5 bases, with 19 bases left in between. This CDR3 contains 16 residues. DNA for the CDR3: TGTGCCAGCAGCCTCGAGAGCGGCCTAGGGGTAGATACGCAGTATTTT. Its protein product is CASSLESGLGVDTQYF.

This clonotype occurred many times. This sequence joins TRBV7-3 and TRBJ2-3; 7 bases align to TRBD1. The germline V gene encodes CDR1 SGHTA and CDR2 FQGTGA. This CDR3 is 14 amino acids long. Trimming took 10 bases from V and 1 from J; bases not matched to a gene: 8. The CDR3 region is CATAPGTGTDTQYF. The CDR3 bases are TGTGCCACCGCCCCCGGGACAGGCACAGATACGCAGTATTTT.

This chain links TRBV4-1 with TRBJ2-7; D may correspond to TRBD1 or TRBD2 (6 bases each). The germline V gene has CDR1 MGHRA and CDR2 YSYEKL. The length of the CDR3 is 13 residues. V was pared by 6 bases and J by 7 bases, with 16 bases between. The CDR3 region is CASSMWRGEEQYF. In DNA form, the CDR3 reads TGCGCCAGCAGTATGTGGAGGGGGGAAGAGCAGTACTTC.

This clonotype was found a few times. The J gene is TRBJ2-1, the V gene TRBV3-1; 7 bases map to TRBD1. The germline gives CDR1 LGHDT, CDR2 YNNKEL (reference sequence). V lost 6 bases to trimming and J lost 6 bases; unmatched junction nucleotides: 5. The CDR3 has 13 residues. The CDR3 DNA reads as TGTGCCAGCAGACCCCGGACAGGCAATGAGCAGTTCTTC. Encoded protein: CASRPRTGNEQFF.

This clonotype was counted many times. The genes are TRBV6-5 and TRBJ1-1, with a tentative D call TRBD1 (5 bases). Germline CDR1 and CDR2: MNHEY and SVGAGI. The V end was cut by 6 bases, the J end by 1 base, with 9 bases between. The CDR3 covers 13 residues. DNA for the CDR3: TGTGCCAGCAGGCGGGACGGGAACACTGAAGCTTTCTTT. Encoded protein: CASRRDGNTEAFF.

The V gene is TRBV2, the J gene TRBJ1-1; TRBD1 is a possible D gene (6 bases). The CDR3 is made up of 14 amino acids. Germline V gives CDR1 SNHLY, CDR2 FYNNEI. Trimming took off 8 bases at V and 4 bases at J, with 17 bases between the two ends. The CDR3 loop is CASLLGGEVTEAFF. The DNA of the CDR3 is TGTGCCAGCCTACTCGGGGGCGAGGTCACTGAAGCTTTCTTT.

This clonotype turned up a few times. This chain links TRBV6-2 or TRBV6-3 with TRBJ2-1, with D possibly being TRBD1 (6 bases). V shed 3 bases and J shed 3 bases, with 15 bases lying between them. CDR1 MNHEY and CDR2 SVGEGT come from the germline V gene. The CDR3 is made up of 16 amino acids. The CDR3 DNA reads TGTGCCAGCAGTTATTCGGGTCAGGGGAACTACAATGAGCAGTTCTTC. This sequence encodes CASSYSGQGNYNEQFF.

This clonotype was counted at least ten times. The gene calls are TRBV4-2 and TRBJ2-5; TRBD1 agrees at 7 bases. V dropped 3 bases and J dropped 3; count of bases not matched to a gene: 7. Germline CDR1 reads LGHNA; CDR2 reads YNFKEQ. This CDR3 is 15 amino acids long. CDR3 DNA: TGTGCCAGCAGCCAGGAAAACAGGGGAGAAGAGACCCAGTACTTC. Protein: CASSQENRGEETQYF.

This clonotype was recorded many times. This chain connects TRBV20-1 to TRBJ1-5, with D tentatively TRBD1 (5 bases). CDR3 size: 15 residues. Germline values: CDR1 DFQATT, CDR2 SNEGSKA (reference sequence). V lost 1 base, J lost 2 bases, and 12 bases lay in between. The CDR3 loop reads CSARGGAGGNQPQHF. The CDR3 region has the DNA TGCAGTGCTAGAGGCGGGGCAGGTGGCAATCAGCCCCAGCATTTT.

The CDR3 region has the DNA TGTGCCAGCAGCAGAAGGACTAGCTTAGAGACCCAGTACTTC. This codes for CASSRRTSLETQYF. This chain connects TRBV5-8 to TRBJ2-5; 8 bases map to TRBD2. After removal of 4 bases from V and 4 bases from J, the junction contained 6 bases not matched to a gene. CDR3 length: 14 residues. Germline CDR1 and CDR2: SGHTS and YDEGEE.

Ten or more counts support this clonotype. For the CDR3, the DNA is TGCACCCTCGGACAGGGGGCCGAAGAGACCCAGTACTTC. This translates into CTLGQGAEETQYF. This chain uses TRBV20-1 with TRBJ2-5; TRBD1 aligns across 11 bases. This CDR3 comprises 13 residues. Germline V gene lookup returns CDR1 DFQATT and CDR2 SNEGSKA (reference sequence).